This T cell receptor beta chain was sequenced for a study of spatial heterogeneity in lung cancer. General study findings and limits: For expanded intratumoral alpha and beta TCRs, counts tracked tumor mutation counts.

Sample share makes this clonotype large. What it recognizes is unknown. The CDR3 has 13 residues. The ends were cut back, 0 bases at V and 3 bases at J, with 7 bases in the middle. Germline V gene data show CDR1 as SGHKS and CDR2 as YYEKEE (reference sequence). TCRdb reanalysed the 5' RACE reads using MiXCR and keeps one entry per CDR3 protein. The sample consists of approximately 680 distinct CDR3 sequences, under 15% of them appearing once. The time point denotes: sample taken at primary tumor resection. Donation came from about 72 patients with untreated early-stage non-small cell lung cancer. This TCR derives from a male donor with early-stage non-small cell lung cancer. The sample consisted of lung tumor tissue, taken at surgery. The gene calls are TRBV5-5 and TRBJ2-7; the D gene is possibly TRBD1 (6 bases). CDR3 DNA: TGTGCCAGCAGCTTGGGGGGGCTCTACGAGCAGTACTTC. This sequence encodes CASSLGGLYEQYF.